This TCR beta chain was recorded in a study of vaccination and CD4 T cells after COVID-19. Study context: Treatment of control cultures consisted of a CEFX pool, an HIV-1 Nef pool, or no peptide.

Trimming took 6 bases from V and 1 from J; bases not matched to a gene: 10. The germline V gene encodes CDR1 LNHDA and CDR2 SQIVND (reference sequence). The CDR3 sequence is 17 residues long. Indicated treatment: approximately nine-day PBMC culture with coronavirus spike peptide pools or control peptides (ViraFEST assay). With respect to this clonotype: Its antigen is as yet unknown.

Once obtained from cultured CD4+ T cells, the DNA was sequenced using the Oncomine TCR Beta short-read assay. TCRdb ran MiXCR on the PCR reads and lists one entry per CDR3 protein. This table has 20,000 to 25,000 distinct CDR3 sequences, 60% appearing once. The V and J genes are TRBV19 and TRBJ1-3, with 9 bases aligning to TRBD1. The source material was CD4+ T cells from blood, cultured in vitro, sampled after SARS-CoV-2 vaccination. This TCR derives from a human donor who received a COVID-19 vaccine. The CDR3 loop is CASSFRDRVTSGNTIYF. In nucleotides, the CDR3 is TGTGCCAGTAGCTTCAGGGACAGGGTTACTTCTGGAAACACCATATATTTT.